The following is a TCR beta chain sequence with its context. This clonotype was picked up many times. The antigen it binds to is not known. The input lacks base qualities; no much larger clone sits a single base away. The sample comes from a study of spatial heterogeneity in lung cancer (dated by TCRdb to about 2019). With regard to the full study: Beta-chain transcripts were consistently detected in greater numbers than alpha-chain transcripts, which likely reflected higher beta-chain transcript abundance. TCR repertoire features were related to nonsynonymous mutation counts determined by whole-exome sequencing of tumor tissue. TCR alpha and beta repertoires were quantitatively compared across multiple tumor regions, matched nontumor lung and blood in non-small cell lung cancer. In the raw uncorrected reads, each unique combination of TCR and UMI appeared more than ten times on average. Both alpha and beta chains were TCR-sequenced in samples taken at surgery, namely 220 tumor regions, around 61 matched nontumor lung samples and 50 to 60 PBMC samples. Results and caveats for the whole study, not just this receptor: Ubiquitous expanded tumor TCRs showed up in blood more often at tumor resection than at routine follow-up. Additional single-cell paired TCR alpha and beta sequencing was considered necessary to confirm, at a functional level, the hypothesis that regional TCRs recognize regional mutations.

Relative to germline, V is missing 6 bases and J is missing 6 bases, with 5 bases of the junction outside any gene match. Sequences MDHEN (CDR1) and SYDVKM (CDR2) are obtained from the germline V gene. CDR3 length: 13 amino acids, cysteine to phenylalanine. Only CDR3 DNA remains: 39 bases, in frame from the first base. This sample's time point label indicates: sample taken at primary tumor resection. Whole RNA extracted from tumor and nontumor lung tissue, or from cryopreserved PBMC samples, was used for TCR sequencing without cell sorting. Samples were obtained from about 75 patients with early-stage, untreated non-small cell lung cancer from the lung TRACERx cohort. Only patients with enough RNA available from two or more tumor regions were chosen for TCR sequencing. Library method: 5' RACE. Sequencing took place on a NextSeq 500. To allow correction of PCR and sequencing errors, the TCR library protocol tagged every TCR cDNA molecule with a unique molecular identifier. The study's processing was this. TCR identification, UMI-based error correction and CDR3 extraction were all carried out with Decombinator tools. TCRs above a frequency of 2 per 1,000, corresponding to the top 1% of the tumor frequency distribution, were defined as expanded. Renyi diversity was computed with the R vegan package after each repertoire had been subsampled 100 times to 5,000 TCRs. CDR3 similarity networks were constructed using string-kernel similarity of amino acid triplets, with links drawn between CDR3s whose pairwise similarity was above 0.82. TCRdb reran the public reads through fastp at Q25 and MiXCR, keeping productive beta chains. Rows are combined by CDR3 protein, so each entry shows the most common genes and DNA. TCRdb's processing, not the study's, gives the V and J calls here. Across this sample there are approximately 14,000 distinct CDR3 sequences, with less than 14% seen only once. About 35% of the sample is in the top ten clones.

Here the sequenced sample was PBMCs, taken at surgery. This clonotype was sampled from a female donor with early-stage non-small cell lung cancer. The sequence is built from TRBV28 and TRBJ1-1, with 9 middle bases fitting TRBD1. The nucleotide sequence reads TGTGCCAGCAGCCGGGACAGGGTCTCTGAAGCTTTCTTT. Its translation is CASSRDRVSEAFF.